The next 7 T cell receptor beta chains were all read from a single sample in a study of control samples from healthy donors and cancer patients (dated by TCRdb to 2020 to 2021). Library preparation used the immunoSEQ multiplex PCR assay. TCRdb's version of the immuneACCESS table is confined to in-frame rearrangements and falls short of the full clone set. An unresolved V gene accounts for under half of the shortfall where checked; the remainder is of unknown origin. Here the sample has over 100,000 clones; approximately 90% occur a single time. Around 2.3% of the sample goes to the ten largest clones. Sequencing was performed on blood. All receptors come from a man aged 35 to 55 in good health.

This chain uses TRBV21-1 with TRBJ1-5; the table's D call of TRBD1 was not tested on the DNA. TRBV21-1 is classified as a pseudogene. The CDR3 has 13 residues. The CDR3 sequence is CAGPGQGDQPQHF. For the CDR3, the DNA is TGTGCCGGTCCGGGACAGGGGGATCAGCCCCAGCATTTT.

The chain combines TRBV29-1 with TRBJ2-3; the D is unclear. Germline V gene sequence: CDR1 SQVTM, CDR2 ANQGSEA. Trimming removed 4 bases from V and 2 bases from J, with 10 bases in between. This CDR3 is 13 amino acids long. The CDR3 DNA is TGCAGCGTTGTGCCGTACTCCACAGATACGCAGTATTTT. Translation gives CSVVPYSTDTQYF.

The chain recombines TRBV27 with TRBJ1-2; D is unclear. The germline gives CDR1 MNHEY, CDR2 SMNVEV (reference sequence). Trimming took 2 bases from V and 4 from J, leaving 8 bases between them. The CDR3 extends over 13 amino acids. CDR3 in amino acids: CASSLRVGYGYTF. DNA for the CDR3: TGTGCCAGCAGTTTACGGGTTGGCTATGGCTACACCTTC.

The chain links TRBV5-4 to TRBJ2-2, with 9 bases that match TRBD1. There are 16 residues in the CDR3. Trimming removed 4 bases from V and 2 bases from J; junction bases left unmatched: 6. Germline V lookup: CDR1 SGHNT, CDR2 YYREEE (reference sequence). The CDR3 spells CASSPRDRDNTGELFF. In nucleotides, the CDR3 is TGTGCCAGCAGCCCCCGGGACAGGGATAACACCGGGGAGCTGTTTTTT.

V usage is TRBV6-1 and J usage is TRBJ2-7; 7 bases map to TRBD2. V shed 2 bases and J 6 bases; nucleotides not matched to a gene: 10. This CDR3 is 15 amino acids long. Per the germline V gene, CDR1 is MNHNS and CDR2 is SASEGT. The CDR3 spells CASSEHRRGLPEQYF. The CDR3 nucleotides are TGTGCCAGCAGTGAACACAGGCGGGGGTTGCCCGAGCAGTACTTC.

The chain carries TRBV2 and TRBJ2-5; 12 bases fit TRBD2. V trimming: 4 bases; J trimming: 0 bases; junction bases outside the gene matches: 6. This CDR3 spans 17 amino acids. Germline lookup yields CDR1 SNHLY and CDR2 FYNNEI. CDR3 DNA sequence: TGTGCCAGCAGTGCCCTGACTAGCGGGGGTAACCAAGAGACCCAGTACTTC. It codes for CASSALTSGGNQETQYF.

The chain links TRBV19 to TRBJ1-5; 9 bases line up with TRBD1. Germline CDR1 is LNHDA and CDR2 is SQIVND (reference sequence). The CDR3 runs 15 residues. Losses at the gene ends were 2 bases for V and 6 bases for J; bases not matched to a gene: 5. The CDR3: CASSITGGGIQPQHF. As DNA, the CDR3 is TGTGCCAGTAGTATAACAGGGGGCGGGATTCAGCCCCAGCATTTT.